A selection of T cell receptor beta chains follows, all from one sample in a study of glioma-infiltrating T cells after dendritic cell vaccination. Sequencing used immunoSEQ multiplex PCR; TCRdb keeps in-frame clones, though not all of them. The table includes fewer than 100,000 clones, 85% to 90% detected once. The input for sequencing was blood, taken before dendritic cell vaccination. The receptor set was obtained from a human donor with glioblastoma. Each CDR3 is given with its conserved first and last residue. The D gene is left open where the match is weak. Size is omitted from some rows. Given values are once, few, many or a class for expanded clones.

cdr3_length: 15
j_call: TRBJ1-1
clone_size: once
v_call: TRBV27
d_call: -
cdr3_aa: CASSLSWAGNTEAFF
cdr3_nt: TGTGCCAGCAGTTTAAGCTGGGCCGGGAACACTGAAGCTTTCTTT

cdr3_length: 15
j_call: TRBJ2-1
clone_size: -
v_call: TRBV7-2
d_call: TRBD2
cdr3_aa: CASSSTLGLAGGAFF
cdr3_nt: TGTGCCAGCAGCTCGACCCTTGGACTAGCGGGAGGCGCGTTCTTC

cdr3_length: 15
j_call: TRBJ1-3
clone_size: -
v_call: TRBV7-9
d_call: -
cdr3_aa: CASLPGGPSGNTIYF
cdr3_nt: TGTGCCAGCCTCCCGGGGGGACCCTCTGGAAACACCATATATTTT

cdr3_length: 17
j_call: TRBJ2-2
clone_size: -
v_call: TRBV4-3
d_call: TRBD2
cdr3_aa: CASSQDPAGVPNGELFF
cdr3_nt: TGCGCCAGCAGCCAAGATCCAGCGGGGGTCCCTAACGGGGAGCTGTTTTTT

cdr3_length: 16
j_call: TRBJ1-4
clone_size: few
v_call: TRBV7-9
d_call: TRBD1
cdr3_aa: CASSSWTGQANEKLFF
cdr3_nt: TGTGCCAGCAGCTCCTGGACAGGGCAGGCTAATGAAAAACTGTTTTTT

cdr3_length: 14
j_call: TRBJ1-2
clone_size: -
v_call: TRBV18
d_call: TRBD1
cdr3_aa: CASSDFRGPYGYTF
cdr3_nt: TGTGCCAGCTCAGACTTCAGGGGGCCTTATGGCTACACCTTC

cdr3_length: 14
j_call: TRBJ1-2
clone_size: -
v_call: TRBV6-1
d_call: -
cdr3_aa: CASNPGQKNYGYTF
cdr3_nt: TGTGCCAGCAACCCGGGACAAAAAAACTATGGCTACACCTTC

cdr3_length: 13
j_call: TRBJ1-2
clone_size: -
v_call: TRBV7-9
d_call: -
cdr3_aa: CASSPRGGTGYTF
cdr3_nt: TGTGCCAGCAGCCCCCGCGGGGGGACTGGCTACACCTTC

cdr3_length: 15
j_call: TRBJ1-2
clone_size: -
v_call: TRBV6-5
d_call: TRBD1
cdr3_aa: CASSSALGTGNGYTF
cdr3_nt: TGTGCCAGCAGTTCTGCCTTAGGGACAGGGAATGGCTACACCTTC

cdr3_length: 14
j_call: TRBJ1-1
clone_size: -
v_call: TRBV28
d_call: TRBD1
cdr3_aa: CASSLRSGPQGDFF
cdr3_nt: TGTGCCAGCAGTTTAAGGTCAGGTCCACAGGGGGATTTCTTT

cdr3_length: 14
j_call: TRBJ2-7
clone_size: -
v_call: TRBV6-1
d_call: -
cdr3_aa: CASRNRADAYEQYF
cdr3_nt: TGTGCCAGCAGGAACAGGGCCGACGCCTACGAGCAGTACTTC

cdr3_length: 16
j_call: TRBJ2-1
clone_size: -
v_call: TRBV6-4
d_call: TRBD2
cdr3_aa: CASLNPNGRARNEQFF
cdr3_nt: TGTGCCAGCCTGAATCCGAACGGGAGGGCCCGGAATGAGCAGTTCTTC

cdr3_length: 15
j_call: TRBJ1-1
clone_size: -
v_call: TRBV7-2
d_call: -
cdr3_aa: CASSFMSGRTTEAFF
cdr3_nt: TGTGCCAGCAGCTTCATGTCTGGACGGACAACTGAAGCTTTCTTT

cdr3_length: 15
j_call: TRBJ1-2
clone_size: -
v_call: TRBV14
d_call: -
cdr3_aa: CASSQGSWVYYGYTF
cdr3_nt: TGTGCCAGCAGCCAAGGTAGCTGGGTATACTATGGCTACACCTTC

cdr3_length: 15
j_call: TRBJ2-5
clone_size: -
v_call: TRBV7-9
d_call: -
cdr3_aa: CASSLLQGGLETQYF
cdr3_nt: TGTGCCAGCAGCTTATTACAGGGTGGATTGGAGACCCAGTACTTC

cdr3_length: 16
j_call: TRBJ2-3
clone_size: -
v_call: TRBV7-6
d_call: TRBD2
cdr3_aa: CASSLRGGSGTDTQYF
cdr3_nt: TGTGCCAGCAGCTTACGCGGGGGGTCAGGTACAGATACGCAGTATTTT

cdr3_length: 17
j_call: TRBJ2-5
clone_size: few
v_call: TRBV2
d_call: TRBD2
cdr3_aa: CASSDPEVAGYQETQYF
cdr3_nt: TGTGCCAGCAGTGATCCCGAGGTAGCGGGGTATCAAGAGACCCAGTACTTC

cdr3_length: 13
j_call: TRBJ1-5
clone_size: -
v_call: TRBV19
d_call: TRBD1
cdr3_aa: CASSVQGNQPQHF
cdr3_nt: TGTGCCAGTAGTGTACAGGGGAATCAGCCCCAGCATTTT

cdr3_length: 12
j_call: TRBJ1-1
clone_size: -
v_call: TRBV15
d_call: -
cdr3_aa: CATSRDLREAFF
cdr3_nt: TGTGCCACCAGCAGAGATCTCCGTGAAGCTTTCTTT

cdr3_length: 15
j_call: TRBJ1-5
clone_size: -
v_call: TRBV4-2
d_call: -
cdr3_aa: CASSQAGTEGQPQHF
cdr3_nt: TGTGCCAGCAGCCAAGCGGGAACCGAAGGACAGCCCCAGCATTTT

cdr3_length: 16
j_call: TRBJ1-5
clone_size: -
v_call: TRBV6-6
d_call: -
cdr3_aa: CASSYGSEGSNQPQHF
cdr3_nt: TGTGCCAGCAGTTACGGGTCAGAGGGTAGCAATCAGCCCCAGCATTTT

cdr3_length: 12
j_call: TRBJ1-6
clone_size: -
v_call: TRBV7-2
d_call: -
cdr3_aa: CASEMRGSPLHF
cdr3_nt: TGTGCCAGCGAGATGCGGGGATCACCCCTCCACTTT

cdr3_length: 17
j_call: TRBJ1-6
clone_size: -
v_call: TRBV27
d_call: -
cdr3_aa: CASSLWAGGGTNSPLHF
cdr3_nt: TGTGCCAGCAGTTTATGGGCTGGCGGGGGGACGAATTCACCCCTCCACTTT

cdr3_length: 15
j_call: TRBJ2-5
clone_size: -
v_call: TRBV7-2
d_call: -
cdr3_aa: CASSLKAGPQETQYF
cdr3_nt: TGTGCCAGCAGCTTAAAGGCAGGGCCTCAAGAGACCCAGTACTTC

cdr3_length: 15
j_call: TRBJ2-2
clone_size: -
v_call: TRBV9
d_call: -
cdr3_aa: CASSVVPGSTGELFF
cdr3_nt: TGTGCCAGCAGCGTAGTTCCAGGGTCTACCGGGGAGCTGTTTTTT

cdr3_length: 15
j_call: TRBJ2-3
clone_size: once
v_call: TRBV6-1
d_call: -
cdr3_aa: CASSEFYPSTDTQYF
cdr3_nt: TGTGCCAGCAGTGAATTCTACCCTAGCACAGATACGCAGTATTTT

cdr3_length: 16
j_call: TRBJ1-6
clone_size: once
v_call: TRBV5-4
d_call: -
cdr3_aa: CASTEGGHRNNSPLHF
cdr3_nt: TGTGCCAGCACCGAAGGCGGCCACAGGAATAATTCACCCCTCCACTTT

cdr3_length: 14
j_call: TRBJ2-7
clone_size: -
v_call: TRBV11-2
d_call: TRBD1
cdr3_aa: CASSRDRGLIEQYF
cdr3_nt: TGTGCCAGCAGCAGGGACAGGGGGCTGATAGAGCAGTACTTC

cdr3_length: 15
j_call: TRBJ1-6
clone_size: once
v_call: TRBV4-3
d_call: -
cdr3_aa: CASSQYSSYNSPLHF
cdr3_nt: TGCGCCAGCAGCCAGTACAGCTCCTATAATTCACCCCTCCACTTT

cdr3_length: 21
j_call: TRBJ1-4
clone_size: -
v_call: TRBV19
d_call: TRBD1
cdr3_aa: CASSQGAYGTGGKFRNEKLFF
cdr3_nt: TGTGCCAGTAGCCAAGGGGCGTATGGGACAGGAGGAAAGTTCAGGAATGAAAAACTGTTTTTT

cdr3_length: 13
j_call: TRBJ1-5
clone_size: -
v_call: TRBV4-1
d_call: -
cdr3_aa: CASSQALNQPQHF
cdr3_nt: TGCGCCAGCAGCCAAGCGTTAAATCAGCCCCAGCATTTT

cdr3_length: 13
j_call: TRBJ1-1
clone_size: -
v_call: TRBV6-5
d_call: -
cdr3_aa: CASSYSRGTEAFF
cdr3_nt: TGTGCCAGCAGTTACTCCAGGGGCACTGAAGCTTTCTTT

cdr3_length: 16
j_call: TRBJ1-1
clone_size: -
v_call: TRBV19
d_call: -
cdr3_aa: CASGSPRRGMNTEAFF
cdr3_nt: TGTGCCAGTGGCAGTCCGCGCAGGGGCATGAACACTGAAGCTTTCTTT

cdr3_length: 15
j_call: TRBJ2-1
clone_size: -
v_call: TRBV30
d_call: TRBD2
cdr3_aa: CAWRVWAGGPNEQFF
cdr3_nt: TGTGCCTGGAGGGTCTGGGCGGGAGGGCCCAATGAGCAGTTCTTC

cdr3_length: 14
j_call: TRBJ2-7
clone_size: -
v_call: TRBV27
d_call: TRBD1
cdr3_aa: CASRTWDRSYEQYF
cdr3_nt: TGTGCCAGCAGGACCTGGGACAGGTCCTACGAGCAGTACTTC

cdr3_length: 14
j_call: TRBJ2-2
clone_size: once
v_call: TRBV2
d_call: -
cdr3_aa: CASSERTATGELFF
cdr3_nt: TGTGCCAGCAGTGAAAGGACAGCTACCGGGGAGCTGTTTTTT

cdr3_length: 15
j_call: TRBJ2-3
clone_size: -
v_call: TRBV5-1
d_call: -
cdr3_aa: CASSLAGVGGDTQYF
cdr3_nt: TGCGCCAGCAGCTTGGCGGGTGTTGGGGGGGATACGCAGTATTTT

cdr3_length: 16
j_call: TRBJ2-3
clone_size: once
v_call: TRBV5-1
d_call: -
cdr3_aa: CASSRVSGQGADTQYF
cdr3_nt: TGCGCCAGCAGCCGTGTTAGTGGGCAGGGCGCAGATACGCAGTATTTT

cdr3_length: 13
j_call: TRBJ1-5
clone_size: -
v_call: TRBV18
d_call: -
cdr3_aa: CASSPLWGQPQHF
cdr3_nt: TGTGCCAGCTCACCACTATGGGGCCAGCCCCAGCATTTT

cdr3_length: 13
j_call: TRBJ1-3
clone_size: -
v_call: TRBV27
d_call: -
cdr3_aa: CASSLNSGNTIYF
cdr3_nt: TGTGCCAGCAGTCTAAACTCTGGAAACACCATATATTTT

cdr3_length: 15
j_call: TRBJ1-2
clone_size: -
v_call: TRBV28
d_call: TRBD1
cdr3_aa: CASSASPGQGLGYTF
cdr3_nt: TGTGCCAGCAGCGCCAGTCCCGGACAGGGTCTTGGCTACACCTTC

cdr3_length: 13
j_call: TRBJ1-4
clone_size: -
v_call: TRBV5-6
d_call: -
cdr3_aa: CASSLGGNEKLFF
cdr3_nt: TGTGCCAGCAGCTTGGGGGGCAATGAAAAACTGTTTTTT

cdr3_length: 16
j_call: TRBJ2-7
clone_size: -
v_call: TRBV7-2
d_call: TRBD2
cdr3_aa: CASSGGVTSGKYEQYF
cdr3_nt: TGTGCCAGCAGCGGCGGGGTGACTAGCGGGAAGTACGAGCAGTACTTC

cdr3_length: 12
j_call: TRBJ2-1
clone_size: -
v_call: TRBV19
d_call: -
cdr3_aa: CASSVISGEQFF
cdr3_nt: TGTGCCAGTAGTGTTATCTCGGGTGAGCAGTTCTTC

cdr3_length: 15
j_call: TRBJ2-7
clone_size: -
v_call: TRBV5-1
d_call: -
cdr3_aa: CASSPSTGSIYEQYF
cdr3_nt: TGCGCCAGCAGCCCCTCGACAGGTTCGATCTACGAGCAGTACTTC